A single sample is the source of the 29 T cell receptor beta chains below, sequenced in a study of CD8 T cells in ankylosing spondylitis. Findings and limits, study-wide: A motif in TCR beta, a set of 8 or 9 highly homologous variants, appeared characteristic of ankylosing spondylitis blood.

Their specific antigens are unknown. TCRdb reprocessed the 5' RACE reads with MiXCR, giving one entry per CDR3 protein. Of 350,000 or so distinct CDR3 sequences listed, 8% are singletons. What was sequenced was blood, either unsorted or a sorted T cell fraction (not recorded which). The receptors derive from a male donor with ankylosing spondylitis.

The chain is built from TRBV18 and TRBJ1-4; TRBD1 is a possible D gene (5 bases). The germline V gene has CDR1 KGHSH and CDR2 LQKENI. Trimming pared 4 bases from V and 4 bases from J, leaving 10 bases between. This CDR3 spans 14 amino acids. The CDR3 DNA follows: TGTGCCAGCTCACGGGCAGGGAATAATGAAAAACTGTTTTTT. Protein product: CASSRAGNNEKLFF.

As DNA, the CDR3 is TGCAGCGTTGCCCCCTGGGCGGGGAGCCAAGAGACCCAGTACTTC. Its translation: CSVAPWAGSQETQYF. This chain uses TRBV29-1 with TRBJ2-5, with D possibly being TRBD2 (6 bases). The V and J ends lost 4 bases and 1 base respectively, with 16 bases between them. The germline CDR1 and CDR2 sequences are SQVTM and ANQGSEA. The CDR3 spans 15 residues. Based on the CDR3 plus reference TRBV29-1 and TRBJ2-5, the full variable domain is SAVISQKPSRDICQRGTSLTIQCQVDSQVTMMFWYRQQPGQSLTLIATANQGSEATYESGFVIDKFPISRPNLTFSTLTVSNMSPEDSSIYLCSVAPWAGSQETQYFGPGTRLLVL.

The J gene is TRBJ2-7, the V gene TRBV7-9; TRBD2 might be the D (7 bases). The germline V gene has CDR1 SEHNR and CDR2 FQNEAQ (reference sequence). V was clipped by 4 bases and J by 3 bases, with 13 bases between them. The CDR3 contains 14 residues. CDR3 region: CASSSSGEGYEQYF. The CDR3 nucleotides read TGTGCCAGCAGCTCCTCAGGGGAGGGCTACGAGCAGTACTTC.

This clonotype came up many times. The CDR3 spells CASSRQGGSYEQYF. CDR3 nucleotides: TGTGCCAGCAGTCGACAGGGGGGGTCCTACGAGCAGTACTTC. The gene calls are TRBV6-1 and TRBJ2-7; 9 nucleotides match TRBD1. V lost 5 bases and J lost 1; bases outside the gene matches: 3. Germline CDR1 reads MNHNS; CDR2 reads SASEGT. The CDR3 runs 14 residues.

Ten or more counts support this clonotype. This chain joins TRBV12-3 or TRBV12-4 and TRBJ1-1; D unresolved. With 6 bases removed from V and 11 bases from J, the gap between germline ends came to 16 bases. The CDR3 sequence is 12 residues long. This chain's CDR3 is CASRFEVREAFF. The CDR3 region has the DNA TGTGCCAGCAGATTCGAAGTAAGGGAGGCTTTCTTT.

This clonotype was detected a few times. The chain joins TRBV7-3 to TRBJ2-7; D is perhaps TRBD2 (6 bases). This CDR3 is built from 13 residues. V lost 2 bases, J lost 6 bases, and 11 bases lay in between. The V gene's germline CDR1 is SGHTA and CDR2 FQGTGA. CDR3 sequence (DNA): TGTGCCAGCAGCTTACAGGGCGGGGTCGAGCAGTACTTC. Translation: CASSLQGGVEQYF.

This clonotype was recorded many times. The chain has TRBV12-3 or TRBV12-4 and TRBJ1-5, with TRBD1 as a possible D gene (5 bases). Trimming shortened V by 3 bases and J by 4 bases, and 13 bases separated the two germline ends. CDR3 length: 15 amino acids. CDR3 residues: CASSFSGKGNQPQHF. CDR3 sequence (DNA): TGTGCCAGCAGTTTTTCAGGGAAGGGGAATCAGCCCCAGCATTTT.

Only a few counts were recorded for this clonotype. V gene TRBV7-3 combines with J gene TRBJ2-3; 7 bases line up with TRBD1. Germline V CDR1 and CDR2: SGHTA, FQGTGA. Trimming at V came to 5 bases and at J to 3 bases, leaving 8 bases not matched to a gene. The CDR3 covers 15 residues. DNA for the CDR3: TGTGCCAGCAGCCCCGACAGGGTGGGTACAGATACGCAGTATTTT. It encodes CASSPDRVGTDTQYF.

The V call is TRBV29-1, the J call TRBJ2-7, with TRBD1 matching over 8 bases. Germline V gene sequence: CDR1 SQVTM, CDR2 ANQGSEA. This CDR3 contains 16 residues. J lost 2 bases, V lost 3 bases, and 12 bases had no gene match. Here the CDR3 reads CSVDSFPGQVTYEQYF. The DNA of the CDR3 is TGCAGCGTTGATTCCTTCCCGGGACAGGTAACCTACGAGCAGTACTTC.

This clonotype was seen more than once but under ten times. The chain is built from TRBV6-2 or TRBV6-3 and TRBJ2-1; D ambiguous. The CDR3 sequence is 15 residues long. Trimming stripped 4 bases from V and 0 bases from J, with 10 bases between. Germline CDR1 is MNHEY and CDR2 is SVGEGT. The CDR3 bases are TGTGCCAGCAGTTTCGACGCGGTCTCCTACAATGAGCAGTTCTTC. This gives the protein CASSFDAVSYNEQFF.

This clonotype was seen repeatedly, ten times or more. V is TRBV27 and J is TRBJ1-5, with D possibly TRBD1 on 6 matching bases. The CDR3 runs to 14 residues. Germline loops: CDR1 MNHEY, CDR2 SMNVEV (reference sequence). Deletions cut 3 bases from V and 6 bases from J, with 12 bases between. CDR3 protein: CASSFSGARQPQHF. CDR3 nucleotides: TGTGCCAGCAGTTTCTCGGGGGCCCGTCAGCCCCAGCATTTT.

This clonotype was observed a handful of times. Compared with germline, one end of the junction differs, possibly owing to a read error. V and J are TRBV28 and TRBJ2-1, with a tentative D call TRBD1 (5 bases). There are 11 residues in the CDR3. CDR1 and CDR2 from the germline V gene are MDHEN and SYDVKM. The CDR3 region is CASNLGALFFF. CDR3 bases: TGTGCCAGCAATTTAGGGGCCCTCTTTTTCTTC.

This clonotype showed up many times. The CDR3 region is CASSVRGGGETQYF. The CDR3 DNA reads as TGTGCCAGCAGTGTACGCGGCGGTGGAGAGACCCAGTACTTC. The chain combines TRBV25-1 with TRBJ2-5; no definite D call. Germline CDR1 MGHDK, CDR2 SYGVNS. V was pared by 4 bases and J by 4 bases, with 13 bases between. This CDR3 contains 14 residues.

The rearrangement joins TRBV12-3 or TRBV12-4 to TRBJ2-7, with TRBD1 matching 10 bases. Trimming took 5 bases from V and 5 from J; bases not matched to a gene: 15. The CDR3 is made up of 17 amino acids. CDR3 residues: CASSAGDRGLIWDEQYF. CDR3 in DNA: TGTGCCAGCAGTGCAGGGGACAGGGGACTAATCTGGGACGAGCAGTACTTC.

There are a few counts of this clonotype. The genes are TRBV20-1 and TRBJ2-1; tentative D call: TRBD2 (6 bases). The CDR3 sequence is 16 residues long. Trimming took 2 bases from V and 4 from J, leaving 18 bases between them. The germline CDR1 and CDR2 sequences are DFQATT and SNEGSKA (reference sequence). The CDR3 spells CSARPSRLGSYNEQFF. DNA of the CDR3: TGCAGTGCTAGACCTTCGAGACTAGGTTCATACAATGAGCAGTTCTTC.

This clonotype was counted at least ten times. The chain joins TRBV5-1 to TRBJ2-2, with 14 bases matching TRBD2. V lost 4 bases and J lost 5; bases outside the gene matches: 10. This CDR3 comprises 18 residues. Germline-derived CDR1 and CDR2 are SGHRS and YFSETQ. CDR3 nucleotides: TGCGCCAGCAGCCTTGGGACTAGCGGGAGTAGAAGAACCGGGGAGCTGTTTTTT. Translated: CASSLGTSGSRRTGELFF.

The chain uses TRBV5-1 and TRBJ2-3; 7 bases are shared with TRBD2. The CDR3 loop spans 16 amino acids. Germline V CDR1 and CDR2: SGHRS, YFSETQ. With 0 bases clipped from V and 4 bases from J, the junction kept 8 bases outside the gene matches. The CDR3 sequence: CASSLAGGRGSDTQYF. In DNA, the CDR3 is TGCGCCAGCAGCTTGGCCGGAGGGAGGGGCTCAGATACGCAGTATTTT.

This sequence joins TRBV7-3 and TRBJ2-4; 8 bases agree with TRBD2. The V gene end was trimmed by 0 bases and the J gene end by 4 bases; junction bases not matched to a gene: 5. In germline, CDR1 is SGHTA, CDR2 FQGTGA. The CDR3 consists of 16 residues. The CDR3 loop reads CASSLTGTRSKNIQYF. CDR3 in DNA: TGTGCCAGCAGCTTAACCGGGACTAGATCAAAAAACATTCAGTACTTC.

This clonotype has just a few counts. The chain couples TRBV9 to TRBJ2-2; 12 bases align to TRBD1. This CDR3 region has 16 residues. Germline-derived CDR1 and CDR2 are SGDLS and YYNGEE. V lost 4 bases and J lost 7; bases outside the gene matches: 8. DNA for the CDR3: TGTGCCAGCAGCTCATGGGACAGGGGGCGCGGCGGGGAGCTGTTTTTT. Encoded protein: CASSSWDRGRGGELFF.

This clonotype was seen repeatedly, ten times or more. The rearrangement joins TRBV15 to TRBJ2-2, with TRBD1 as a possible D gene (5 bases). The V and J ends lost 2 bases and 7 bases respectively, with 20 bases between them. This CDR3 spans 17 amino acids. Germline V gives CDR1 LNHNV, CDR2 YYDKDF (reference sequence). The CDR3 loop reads CATSRRRDRYYGGELFF. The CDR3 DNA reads TGTGCCACCAGCAGACGTCGAGACAGATACTACGGCGGGGAGCTGTTTTTT.

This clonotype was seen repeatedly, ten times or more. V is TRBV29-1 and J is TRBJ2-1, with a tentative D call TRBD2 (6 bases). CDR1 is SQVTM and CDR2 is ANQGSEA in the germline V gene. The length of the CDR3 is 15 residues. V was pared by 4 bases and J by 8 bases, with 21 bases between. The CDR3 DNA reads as TGCAGCGTTGTGGGGCGGGAAACCCCTACTTATGAGCAGTTCTTC. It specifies CSVVGRETPTYEQFF.

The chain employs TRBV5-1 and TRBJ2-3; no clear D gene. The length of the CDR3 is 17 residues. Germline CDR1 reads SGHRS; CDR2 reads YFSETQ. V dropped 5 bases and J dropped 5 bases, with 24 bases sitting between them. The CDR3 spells CASSLISMGERRDTQYF. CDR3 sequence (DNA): TGCGCCAGCAGTCTAATTTCAATGGGCGAAAGGAGAGATACGCAGTATTTT.

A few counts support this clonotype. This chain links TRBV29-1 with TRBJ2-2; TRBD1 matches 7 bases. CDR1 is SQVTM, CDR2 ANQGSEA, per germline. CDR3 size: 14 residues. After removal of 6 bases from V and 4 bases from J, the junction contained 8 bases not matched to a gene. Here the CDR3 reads CSVAGTAITGELFF. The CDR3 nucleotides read TGCAGCGTCGCCGGGACAGCGATCACCGGGGAGCTGTTTTTT.

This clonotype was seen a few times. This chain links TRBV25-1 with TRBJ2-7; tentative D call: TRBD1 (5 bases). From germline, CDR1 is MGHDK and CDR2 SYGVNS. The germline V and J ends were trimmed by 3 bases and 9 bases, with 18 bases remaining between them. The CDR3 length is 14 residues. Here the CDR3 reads CASSDAAGYRVQYF. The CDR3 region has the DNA TGTGCCAGCAGTGACGCGGCAGGGTATCGCGTGCAGTACTTC.

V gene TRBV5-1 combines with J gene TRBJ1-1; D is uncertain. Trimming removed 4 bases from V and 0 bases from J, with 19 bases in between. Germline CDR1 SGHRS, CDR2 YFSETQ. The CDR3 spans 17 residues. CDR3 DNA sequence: TGCGCCAGCAGCATCCAGCCCCGGGGAAACATGAACACTGAAGCTTTCTTT. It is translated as CASSIQPRGNMNTEAFF.

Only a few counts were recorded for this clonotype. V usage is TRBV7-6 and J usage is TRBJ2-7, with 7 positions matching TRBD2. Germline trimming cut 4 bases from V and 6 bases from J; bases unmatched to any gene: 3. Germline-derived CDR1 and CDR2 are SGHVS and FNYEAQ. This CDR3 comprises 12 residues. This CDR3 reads CASSSSGTEQYF. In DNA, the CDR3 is TGTGCCAGCAGCTCGAGCGGGACCGAGCAGTACTTC.

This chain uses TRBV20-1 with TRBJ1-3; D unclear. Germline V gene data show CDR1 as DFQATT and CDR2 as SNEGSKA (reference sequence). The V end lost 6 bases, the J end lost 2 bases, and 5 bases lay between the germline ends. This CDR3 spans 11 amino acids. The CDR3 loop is CSAGPGNTIYF. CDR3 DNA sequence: TGCAGTGCGGGTCCTGGAAACACCATATATTTT.

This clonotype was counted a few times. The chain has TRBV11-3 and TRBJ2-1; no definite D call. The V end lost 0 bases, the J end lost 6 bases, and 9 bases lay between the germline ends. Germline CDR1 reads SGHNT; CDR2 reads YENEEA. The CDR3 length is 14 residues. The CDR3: CASSLERTSNEQFF. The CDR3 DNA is TGTGCCAGCAGCTTAGAGAGGACGAGCAATGAGCAGTTCTTC.

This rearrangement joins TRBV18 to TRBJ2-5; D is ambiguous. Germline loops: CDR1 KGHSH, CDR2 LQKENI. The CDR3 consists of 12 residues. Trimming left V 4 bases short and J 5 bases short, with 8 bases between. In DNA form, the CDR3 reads TGTGCCAGCTCACGAAACGGGGAGACCCAGTACTTC. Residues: CASSRNGETQYF.